This T cell receptor beta chain was obtained from a study of T cells in Graves' hyperthyroidism and ophthalmopathy. Patients aged 18 to 65 with hyperthyroidism were newly diagnosed, with duration under 2 months. This CDR3 has 12 residues. Germline V CDR1 and CDR2: SGHVS, FQNEAQ. V dropped 5 bases and J dropped 5 bases, with 9 bases sitting between them. The CDR3 regions of TCR beta were amplified from RNA transcripts. During a first-round RT-PCR of the TCR CDR3, the HTBI primer set was used. Each CDR3 protein gets one entry after TCRdb re-called the multiplex PCR reads with MiXCR. The sample holds about 270,000 distinct CDR3 sequences; less than 30% are singletons and the top ten take roughly a quarter. Note on this clonotype: Its matching antigen is unknown. The conserved final phenylalanine or tryptophan is absent from the CDR3, which likely points to a read error.

Study outcomes and limitations: In the analysis, a 13 V-J model separated ophthalmopathy from stable hyperthyroidism.

Input material: blood. The TCR was taken from a man aged 35-49 years with Graves' hyperthyroidism that later progressed to Graves' ophthalmopathy. The chain has TRBV7-8 and TRBJ2-5; D may correspond to TRBD1 or TRBD2 (5 bases each). This CDR3 reads CASSRWGETQYS. CDR3 sequence (DNA): TGTGCCAGCAGCCGCTGGGGGGAGACCCAGTACTCC.